Below are 6 T cell receptor beta chains sequenced from a single sample in a study of Tregs in tolerant kidney transplant recipients. Clones were read by immunoSEQ multiplex PCR, and TCRdb kept only the in-frame ones, dropping some. Of about 50,000 clones in the sample, roughly nine tenths were seen once. Recipients received nonmyeloablative bone marrow transplants from related graft donors, with transient mixed chimerism. The sequencing used CD8+ T cells from blood (PBMCs), collected 12 months after the transplant. These receptor sequences come from a human patient who received a combined kidney and bone marrow transplant. Some T cells may be transferred from the graft donor.

This chain uses TRBV5-3 with TRBJ1-1, with TRBD1 matching 8 bases. TRBV5-3 is placed among ORFs of uncertain function. With V trimmed by 2 bases and J by 3 bases, 21 bases remained unmatched. The CDR3 covers 20 residues. This chain's CDR3 is CARSLYLTGQVLASDTEAFF. CDR3 nucleotide sequence: TGTGCCAGAAGCTTATACCTTACGGGACAGGTTTTGGCGAGCGACACTGAAGCTTTCTTT.

The gene calls are TRBV25-1 and TRBJ1-5; TRBD1 is a possible D gene (6 bases). V lost 4 bases and J lost 3, with 13 bases in between. Germline CDR1 MGHDK, CDR2 SYGVNS. The CDR3 has 15 residues. The CDR3 DNA follows: TGTGCCAGCAGTGTACAGGGTTCCTCCAATCAGCCCCAGCATTTT. Residues: CASSVQGSSNQPQHF.

The chain joins TRBV5-4 to TRBJ2-4, with 9 bases matching TRBD1. This CDR3 region has 18 residues. Germline V gene data show CDR1 as SGHNT and CDR2 as YYREEE (reference sequence). V was clipped by 4 bases and J by 0 bases; unmatched bases: 11. CDR3 nucleotides: TGTGCCAGCAGCACCGGGACAGGGAGGTGGGGAGCCAAAAACATTCAGTACTTC. Translating gives CASSTGTGRWGAKNIQYF.

The chain has TRBV5-4 and TRBJ1-1, with 8 bases fitting TRBD1. Germline CDR1 SGHNT, CDR2 YYREEE (reference sequence). J gave up 1 base and V 5 bases, and 4 bases lay outside the gene matches. The CDR3 is 14 residues long. The CDR3 sequence: CASRTGGGNTEAFF. CDR3 coding DNA: TGTGCCAGCAGAACAGGGGGGGGGAACACTGAAGCTTTCTTT.

The CDR3 nucleotides are TGCGCCAGCCTTGACGGGCAAGAGACCCAGTACTTC. Its protein is CASLDGQETQYF. This rearrangement joins TRBV4-1 to TRBJ2-5; unclear D gene. The CDR3 sequence is 12 residues long. Trimming pared 8 bases from V and 2 bases from J, leaving 9 bases between. In germline, CDR1 is MGHRA, CDR2 YSYEKL.

This chain joins TRBV19 and TRBJ2-7, with D tentatively TRBD2 (6 bases). V lost 3 bases and J lost 0, with 12 bases in between. The CDR3 is made up of 15 amino acids. Germline loops: CDR1 LNHDA, CDR2 SQIVND (reference sequence). The CDR3 DNA sequence: TGTGCCAGTAGTATCGGTAGCGGAGTCTCCTACGAGCAGTACTTC. Translating it yields CASSIGSGVSYEQYF.